Below are 32 T cell receptor beta chains sequenced from a single sample in a study of OX40 agonist ivuxolimab in advanced cancers. Preparation of the library involved the immunoSEQ multiplex PCR assay. TCRdb took this table from immuneACCESS and kept in-frame rearrangements with V and J called. Such tables lack part of the clones; where checked against another copy, unresolved V genes explain under half of the gap, and the rest is unexplained. The sample yields more than 55,000 clones; around nine tenths were counted once. The ten largest clones represent about 0.66% of the sample. Sequencing used CD4+ or CD8+ T cells sorted from blood, obtained in a trial of the OX40 agonist ivuxolimab. The origin of the receptors is an adult with an advanced solid tumor such as melanoma, head and neck, liver or kidney cancer.

This chain connects TRBV5-4 to TRBJ2-2; no definite D call. Germline CDR1 reads SGHNT; CDR2 reads YYREEE (reference sequence). Trimming took 4 bases from V and 5 from J, leaving 6 bases between them. This CDR3 region has 12 residues. CDR3 coding DNA: TGTGCCAGCAGCATTAGAACCGGGGAGCTGTTTTTT. As protein: CASSIRTGELFF. Full variable domain (rest looked up from reference TRBV5-4 and TRBJ2-2): ETGVTQSPTHLIKTRGQQVTLRCSSQSGHNTVSWYQQALGQGPQFIFQYYREEENGRGNFPPRFSGLQFPNYSSELNVNALELDDSALYLCASSIRTGELFFGEGSRLTVL.

The gene calls are TRBV11-2 and TRBJ2-1, with a tentative D call TRBD1 (5 bases). Germline loops: CDR1 SGHAT, CDR2 FQNNGV. V lost 3 bases, J lost 10 bases, and 16 bases lay in between. CDR3 length equals 14 residues. The CDR3 sequence is CASSFGKGSEEQFF. For the CDR3, the DNA is TGTGCCAGCAGCTTTGGGAAGGGGTCTGAAGAGCAGTTCTTC. Full variable domain (missing parts from reference TRBV11-2 and TRBJ2-1): EAGVAQSPRYKIIEKRQSVAFWCNPISGHATLYWYQQILGQGPKLLIQFQNNGVVDDSQLPKDRFSAERLKGVDSTLKIQPAKLEDSAVYLCASSFGKGSEEQFFGPGTRLTVL.

The chain uses TRBV10-1 and TRBJ2-2; D remains unclear. The CDR3 spans 14 residues. The germline V and J ends were trimmed by 2 bases and 5 bases, with 9 bases remaining between them. Germline V gene sequence: CDR1 WNHNN, CDR2 SYGVQD (reference sequence). The CDR3 DNA follows: TGCGCCAGCAGTGAGCCATCAAGTACCGGGGAGCTGTTTTTT. Amino acids: CASSEPSSTGELFF.

The V and J genes are TRBV4-1 and TRBJ1-2; tentative D call: TRBD1 (5 bases). V shed 1 base and J shed 8 bases, with 23 bases lying between them. CDR3 length: 17 amino acids. The V gene's germline CDR1 is MGHRA and CDR2 YSYEKL. CDR3 DNA: TGCGCCAGCAGCCAAGGTGGGGACTTGGCTGGGGTAGAGGGCTACACCTTC. Encoded protein: CASSQGGDLAGVEGYTF.

The genes are TRBV5-1 and TRBJ1-2; D remains ambiguous. Germline CDR1 reads SGHRS; CDR2 reads YFSETQ. The length of the CDR3 is 14 residues. The V end was cut by 1 base, the J end by 4 bases, with 11 bases between. The CDR3 protein is CASSLTLSGYGYTF. The CDR3 bases are TGCGCCAGCAGCTTGACTCTATCGGGCTATGGCTACACCTTC.

The chain carries TRBV19 and TRBJ2-6, with 7 bases identical to TRBD1. CDR3 size: 16 residues. The germline gives CDR1 LNHDA, CDR2 SQIVND (reference sequence). Trimming took 6 bases from V and 4 from J; bases not matched to a gene: 9. This CDR3 is CASSPRQGSGANVLTF. CDR3 nucleotide sequence: TGTGCCAGTAGCCCTAGACAGGGTTCCGGGGCCAACGTCCTGACTTTC.

The rearrangement uses TRBV19 and TRBJ1-1; D is perhaps TRBD1 (5 bases). V gave up 8 bases and J gave up 4 bases, with 17 bases separating them. The CDR3 is 14 amino acids. CDR1 and CDR2 from the germline V gene are LNHDA and SQIVND (reference sequence). The CDR3 spells CASLISGGSTEAFF. CDR3 DNA sequence: TGTGCCAGTTTAATTTCCGGGGGAAGCACTGAAGCTTTCTTT. Complete variable domain (other parts from reference TRBV19 and TRBJ1-1): DGGITQSPKYLFRKEGQNVTLSCEQNLNHDAMYWYRQDPGQGLRLIYYSQIVNDFQKGDIAEGYSVSREKKESFPLTVTSAQKNPTAFYLCASLISGGSTEAFFGQGTRLTVV.

The CDR3 nucleotides read TGTGCCAGCAGTTCCGGCAAGCGATTCGGGGAGCTGTTTTTT. Translating it yields CASSSGKRFGELFF. The chain joins TRBV2 to TRBJ2-2; no clear D gene. The length of the CDR3 is 14 residues. Trimming removed 5 bases from V and 7 bases from J, with 14 bases in between. Per germline, CDR1 SNHLY and CDR2 FYNNEI. Full variable domain (outside the CDR3, taken from reference TRBV2 and TRBJ2-2): EPEVTQTPSHQVTQMGQEVILRCVPISNHLYFYWYRQILGQKVEFLVSFYNNEISEKSEIFDDQFSVERPDGSNFTLKIRSTKLEDSAMYFCASSSGKRFGELFFGEGSRLTVL.

This clone was counted once. The rearrangement joins TRBV7-2 to TRBJ1-2, with D unresolved. Germline CDR1 is SGHTA and CDR2 is FQGNSA. The CDR3 has 12 amino acids. V gave up 5 bases and J gave up 0 bases, with 4 bases separating them. This CDR3 is CASSQTNYGYTF. In nucleotides, the CDR3 is TGTGCCAGCAGCCAAACTAACTATGGCTACACCTTC.

The chain uses TRBV29-1 and TRBJ2-3; either TRBD1 or TRBD2 may fit D (5 bases each). Germline CDR1 is SQVTM and CDR2 is ANQGSEA. Trimming took 2 bases from V and 0 from J, leaving 12 bases between them. The CDR3 is made up of 15 amino acids. The CDR3 here is CSVEWGTRSTDTQYF. In DNA form, the CDR3 reads TGCAGCGTTGAATGGGGGACCCGTAGCACAGATACGCAGTATTTT.

This rearrangement joins TRBV6-6 to TRBJ2-4, with 7 bases that match TRBD2. Germline CDR1 is MNHNY and CDR2 is SVGAGI (reference sequence). V was pared by 0 bases and J by 6 bases, with 5 bases of the junction left unmatched. The CDR3 has 15 amino acids. CDR3 nucleotides: TGTGCCAGCAGTTACTCGACTAGCAAGGGAAACATTCAGTACTTC. Protein: CASSYSTSKGNIQYF.

The chain is built from TRBV9 and TRBJ2-1; 10 bases line up with TRBD2. Germline lookup yields CDR1 SGDLS and CDR2 YYNGEE. V lost 4 bases, J lost 6 bases, and 16 bases stayed unmatched. This CDR3 has 18 residues. The DNA of the CDR3 is TGTGCCAGCAGCTCAGCCCTAGCGGGAGATAGTTGGGGCAATGAGCAGTTCTTC. This sequence encodes CASSSALAGDSWGNEQFF.

The chain uses TRBV19 and TRBJ2-3; 9 bases align to TRBD1. V was clipped by 6 bases and J by 2 bases; unmatched bases: 6. Germline V gene lookup returns CDR1 LNHDA and CDR2 SQIVND (reference sequence). CDR3 length: 15 amino acids. Written as DNA, the CDR3 is TGTGCCAGTAGGGGGACAGGGCTTTTCACAGATACGCAGTATTTT. It yields the protein CASRGTGLFTDTQYF.

The sample holds one count of this clone. This rearrangement joins TRBV6-1 to TRBJ1-2; perhaps TRBD1 as D (6 bases). Trimming cost V 5 bases and J 7 bases, with 17 bases left between them. The V gene's germline CDR1 is MNHNS and CDR2 SASEGT. This CDR3 comprises 14 residues. The CDR3 nucleotides are TGTGCCAGCAGTAACATCGTGGGGGGGGCTGGCTACACCTTC. This sequence encodes CASSNIVGGAGYTF.

This clone was seen a single time. The CDR3 coding sequence is TGTGCCAGCAGCCAAGATCTGGGGGGGGCAGATACGCAGTATTTT. Protein sequence: CASSQDLGGADTQYF. This chain connects TRBV4-2 to TRBJ2-3; TRBD2 aligns across 7 bases. CDR1 and CDR2 (germline): LGHNA, YNFKEQ. The V gene end was trimmed by 0 bases and the J gene end by 4 bases; junction bases not matched to a gene: 4. The CDR3 length is 15 residues.

V usage is TRBV11-2 and J usage is TRBJ2-3; no definite D call. V lost 3 bases and J lost 8, with 6 bases in between. CDR3 length: 11 residues. Germline assignment: CDR1 SGHAT and CDR2 FQNNGV. The CDR3 spells CASSLDGTQYF. The CDR3 DNA reads TGTGCCAGCAGCTTGGACGGTACGCAGTATTTT.

V is TRBV9 and J is TRBJ2-2; TRBD2 matches 7 bases. This CDR3 has 15 amino acids. V lost 0 bases, J lost 4 bases, and 3 bases stayed unmatched. Germline CDR1 is SGDLS and CDR2 is YYNGEE. CDR3 sequence: CASSVVSSGTGELFF. The CDR3 nucleotides are TGTGCCAGCAGCGTAGTGTCTAGCGGCACCGGGGAGCTGTTTTTT.

V and J are TRBV29-1 and TRBJ2-4; D perhaps matches TRBD1 (5 bases). V gave up 6 bases and J gave up 0 bases, with 21 bases separating them. Per the germline V gene, CDR1 is SQVTM and CDR2 is ANQGSEA. The CDR3 is made up of 17 amino acids. The CDR3 loop reads CSVKKFQSGLAKNIQYF. In DNA form, the CDR3 reads TGCAGCGTCAAGAAGTTTCAATCAGGGTTAGCCAAAAACATTCAGTACTTC.

The gene calls are TRBV10-2 and TRBJ2-1; 9 bases match TRBD2. The junction had 10 bases not matched to a gene; V was cut back by 1 base and J by 9 bases. Germline CDR1 WSHSY, CDR2 SAAADI. This CDR3 has 16 amino acids. The CDR3 loop is CASSEFVSSGAGEQFF. DNA for the CDR3: TGCGCCAGCAGTGAGTTCGTTTCTAGCGGGGCGGGTGAGCAGTTCTTC.

J is TRBJ2-1 and V is TRBV27; 7 nucleotides agree with TRBD2. Trimming at V came to 6 bases and at J to 10 bases, leaving 9 bases not matched to a gene. Germline-derived CDR1 and CDR2 are MNHEY and SMNVEV (reference sequence). The CDR3 has 13 residues. The chain's CDR3 is CASRRTSTVEQFF. The CDR3 DNA sequence: TGTGCCAGCAGGCGGACTAGTACCGTCGAGCAGTTCTTC.

This chain links TRBV5-1 with TRBJ2-3; the D gene is possibly TRBD1 (5 bases). CDR1 SGHRS and CDR2 YFSETQ come from the germline V gene. This CDR3 is 13 amino acids long. V was clipped by 4 bases and J by 1 base, with 7 bases between them. CDR3 nucleotide sequence: TGCGCCAGCAGCACAGGACGCACAGATACGCAGTATTTT. Translated, it gives CASSTGRTDTQYF.

The genes are TRBV10-2 and TRBJ2-1; D is ambiguous. The germline CDR1 and CDR2 sequences are WSHSY and SAAADI. This CDR3 has 15 amino acids. V lost 2 bases to trimming and J lost 8 bases, with 16 bases between them. The DNA of the CDR3 is TGCGCCAGCAGTGAGACCGCGGCTAGTGGATATGAGCAGTTCTTC. It is translated as CASSETAASGYEQFF.

The J gene is TRBJ2-3, the V gene TRBV6-6; TRBD1 aligns across 10 bases. Per the germline V gene, CDR1 is MNHNY and CDR2 is SVGAGI (reference sequence). V lost 0 bases to trimming and J lost 6 bases; unmatched junction nucleotides: 3. The length of the CDR3 is 15 residues. CDR3 nucleotides: TGTGCCAGCAGTTACTCGGGACAGGGGAAGGATACGCAGTATTTT. Its translation: CASSYSGQGKDTQYF.

V usage is TRBV6-6 and J usage is TRBJ2-1; 8 positions match TRBD1. J was trimmed by 7 bases and V by 6 bases; bases with no gene match: 8. CDR3 size: 14 residues. The germline gives CDR1 MNHNY, CDR2 SVGAGI (reference sequence). The CDR3, as DNA: TGTGCCAGCAGACCCCGGACAGGGTGGAATGAGCAGTTCTTC. It specifies CASRPRTGWNEQFF.

This clone was observed a single time. The chain joins TRBV7-3 to TRBJ2-5, with 7 bases matching TRBD1. V shed 5 bases, J shed 5 bases, and the junction held 8 bases outside the gene matches. Germline CDR1 reads SGHTA; CDR2 reads FQGTGA. This CDR3 comprises 14 residues. CDR3 loop: CASSLNRGRETQYF. The CDR3 coding sequence is TGTGCCAGCAGCCTCAACAGGGGCCGGGAGACCCAGTACTTC. Drawing the rest from reference TRBV7-3 and TRBJ2-5, the complete variable domain is GAGVSQTPSNKVTEKGKYVELRCDPISGHTALYWYRQSLGQGPEFLIYFQGTGAADDSGLPNDRFFAVRPEGSVSTLKIQRTERGDSAVYLCASSLNRGRETQYFGPGTRLLVL.

The gene calls are TRBV7-9 and TRBJ2-6; a possible D gene is TRBD2 (5 bases). Looked up from germline, CDR1 is SEHNR and CDR2 is FQNEAQ (reference sequence). The V end lost 5 bases, the J end lost 0 bases, and 20 bases lay between the germline ends. This CDR3 region has 19 residues. The CDR3 here is CASSKAAASGLSGANVLTF. The CDR3, as DNA: TGTGCCAGCAGCAAAGCGGCGGCTTCGGGCCTCTCTGGGGCCAACGTCCTGACTTTC.

The sample holds one count of this clone. V gene TRBV9 combines with J gene TRBJ2-1, with 8 nucleotides matching TRBD1. The CDR3 has 15 residues. Losses at the gene ends were 2 bases for V and 5 bases for J; bases not matched to a gene: 6. Germline CDR1 reads SGDLS; CDR2 reads YYNGEE. The CDR3 DNA is TGTGCCAGCAGCGTCGACAACAGGGGGGACAATGAGCAGTTCTTC. It codes for CASSVDNRGDNEQFF.

This chain connects TRBV15 to TRBJ2-7; D uncertain. V was clipped by 7 bases and J by 3 bases, with 7 bases between them. Germline CDR1 and CDR2: LNHNV and YYDKDF (reference sequence). The CDR3 is 11 amino acids. DNA of the CDR3: TGTGCCACCACCACGTTCTACGAGCAGTACTTC. This gives the protein CATTTFYEQYF.

The chain links TRBV10-1 to TRBJ2-7; 7 bases match TRBD2. The V and J ends lost 3 bases and 2 bases, in that order; junction bases with no gene match: 7. From germline, CDR1 is WNHNN and CDR2 SYGVQD (reference sequence). The CDR3 has 15 residues. The CDR3 sequence is CASSEAGPLAYEQYF. The CDR3 region has the DNA TGCGCCAGCAGTGAAGCGGGACCCCTGGCCTACGAGCAGTACTTC.

The chain has TRBV27 and TRBJ1-2; unclear D gene. V was clipped by 8 bases and J by 2 bases, with 9 bases between them. CDR1 is MNHEY, CDR2 SMNVEV, per germline (reference sequence). This CDR3 region has 12 residues. CDR3 in amino acids: CASGRPNYGYTF. The CDR3 region has the DNA TGTGCCAGCGGACGGCCCAACTATGGCTACACCTTC.

The J gene is TRBJ1-2, the V gene TRBV11-2; D uncertain. The CDR3 consists of 15 residues. CDR1 is SGHAT and CDR2 is FQNNGV in the germline V gene. V lost 0 bases and J lost 4, with 12 bases in between. CDR3 loop: CASSLDSQGFYGYTF. The CDR3 DNA follows: TGTGCCAGCAGCTTAGATAGTCAAGGGTTCTATGGCTACACCTTC.

The chain has TRBV6-1 and TRBJ1-2; D gene ambiguous. In germline, CDR1 is MNHNS, CDR2 SASEGT. The V end was cut by 6 bases, the J end by 1 base, with 15 bases between. This CDR3 has 15 residues. In DNA form, the CDR3 reads TGTGCCAGCAGCCTCAATATGGGATATAACTATGGCTACACCTTC. Residues: CASSLNMGYNYGYTF.